This TCR beta chain was captured by sequencing in a study of shared clonotypes between healthy human individuals. Regarding the study as a whole: Sequencing of the sorted subsets was shown by rarefaction to be incomplete despite large depth.

The table came from immunoSEQ multiplex PCR; TCRdb's copy has only in-frame clones and leaves some out. The sample holds roughly 2,000,000 clones; just over 90% are singletons and the top ten take more than 1.5%. CDR3 size: 13 residues. Germline assignment: CDR1 MDHEN and CDR2 SYDVKM. The V end lost 5 bases, the J end lost 6 bases, and 11 bases lay between the germline ends. Only a few counts were recorded for this clone. Its target is unknown. The same CDR3 is also encoded by other DNA sequences in this sample. Naive-designated CD8 cells lacked CD45RO, were positively enriched for CCR7, and omitted terminally differentiated effector memory CD45RA+ cells.

The sequence came from a man aged 18 to 30 in good health. Some clones in this sample may be carry-over from other donors' samples. The chain has TRBV28 and TRBJ1-5, with TRBD1 as a possible D gene (5 bases). Sequencing used naive CD8+ T cells from PBMCs. CDR3 in DNA: TGTGCCAGCAGTCCCCTCGGGGGTCAGCCCCAGCATTTT. Its protein is CASSPLGGQPQHF.